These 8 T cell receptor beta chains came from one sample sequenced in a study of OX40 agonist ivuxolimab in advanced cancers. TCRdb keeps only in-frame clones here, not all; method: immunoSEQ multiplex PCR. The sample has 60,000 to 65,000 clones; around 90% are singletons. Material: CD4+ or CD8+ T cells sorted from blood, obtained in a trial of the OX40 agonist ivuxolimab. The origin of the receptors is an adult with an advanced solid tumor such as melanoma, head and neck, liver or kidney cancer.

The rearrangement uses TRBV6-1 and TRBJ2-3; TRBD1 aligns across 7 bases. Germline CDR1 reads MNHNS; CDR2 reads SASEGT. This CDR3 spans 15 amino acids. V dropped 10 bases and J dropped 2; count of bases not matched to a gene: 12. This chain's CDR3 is CATLGGQVFTDTQYF. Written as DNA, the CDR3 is TGTGCCACCCTAGGGGGCCAGGTGTTCACAGATACGCAGTATTTT.

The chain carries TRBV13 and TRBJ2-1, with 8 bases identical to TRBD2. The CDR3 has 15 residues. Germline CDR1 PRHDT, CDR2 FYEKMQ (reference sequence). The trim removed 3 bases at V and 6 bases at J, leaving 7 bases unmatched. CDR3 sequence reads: CASSFTGLVTNEQFF. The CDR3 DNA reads TGTGCCAGCAGCTTTACGGGACTAGTCACCAATGAGCAGTTCTTC.

The CDR3 DNA reads TGTGCCATCAGTGCCGACTTCAGAGGCGCCTCGAACACCGGGGAGCTGTTTTTT. Protein sequence: CAISADFRGASNTGELFF. The chain links TRBV10-3 to TRBJ2-2; the D is unclear. Germline V gene data show CDR1 as ENHRY and CDR2 as SYGVKD. Trimming took 4 bases from V and 0 from J, leaving 18 bases between them. CDR3 length: 18 residues.

CDR3 sequence (DNA): TGTGCCAGTAGCGCCTGGGCGGGAGGGTCCTACGAGCAGTACTTC. Translating it yields CASSAWAGGSYEQYF. This chain uses TRBV19 with TRBJ2-7, with 9 bases identical to TRBD2. The V gene end was trimmed by 6 bases and the J gene end by 1 base; junction bases not matched to a gene: 7. Germline loops: CDR1 LNHDA, CDR2 SQIVND (reference sequence). This CDR3 has 15 residues.

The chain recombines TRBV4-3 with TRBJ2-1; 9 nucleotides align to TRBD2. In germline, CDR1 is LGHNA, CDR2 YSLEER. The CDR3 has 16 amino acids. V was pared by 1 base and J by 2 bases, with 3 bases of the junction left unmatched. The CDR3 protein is CASSQAAGGAYNEQFF. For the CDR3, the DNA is TGCGCCAGCAGCCAAGCGGCGGGAGGGGCCTACAATGAGCAGTTCTTC.

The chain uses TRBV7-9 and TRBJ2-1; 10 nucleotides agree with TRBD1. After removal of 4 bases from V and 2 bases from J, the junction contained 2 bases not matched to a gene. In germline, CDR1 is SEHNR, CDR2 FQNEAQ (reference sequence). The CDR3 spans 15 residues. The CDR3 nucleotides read TGTGCCAGCAGCTCCGGGACAGGGGCCTACAATGAGCAGTTCTTC. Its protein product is CASSSGTGAYNEQFF.

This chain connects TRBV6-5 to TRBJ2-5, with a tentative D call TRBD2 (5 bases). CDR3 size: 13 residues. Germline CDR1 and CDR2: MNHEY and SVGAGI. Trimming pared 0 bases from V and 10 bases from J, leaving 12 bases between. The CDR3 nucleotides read TGTGCCAGCAGTTACTCCTACCCGGAGGACCAGTACTTC. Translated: CASSYSYPEDQYF.

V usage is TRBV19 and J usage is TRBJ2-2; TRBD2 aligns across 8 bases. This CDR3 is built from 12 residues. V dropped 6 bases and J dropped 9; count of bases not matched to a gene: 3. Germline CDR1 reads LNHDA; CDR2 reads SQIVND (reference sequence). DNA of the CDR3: TGTGCCAGTAGGACGGGAGGGAGGGAGCTGTTTTTT. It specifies CASRTGGRELFF.